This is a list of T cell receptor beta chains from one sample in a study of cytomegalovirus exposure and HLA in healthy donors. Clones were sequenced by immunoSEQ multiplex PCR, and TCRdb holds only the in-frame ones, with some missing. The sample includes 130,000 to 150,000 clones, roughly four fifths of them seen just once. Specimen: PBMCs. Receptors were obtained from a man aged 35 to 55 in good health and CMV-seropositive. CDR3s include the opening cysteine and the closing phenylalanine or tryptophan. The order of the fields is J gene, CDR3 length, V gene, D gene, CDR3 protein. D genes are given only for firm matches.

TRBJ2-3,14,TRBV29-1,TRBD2,CSALTSGSTDTQYF
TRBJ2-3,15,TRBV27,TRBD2,CASSLGLESADTQYF
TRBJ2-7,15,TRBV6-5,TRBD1,CASSYLGQGQIEQYF
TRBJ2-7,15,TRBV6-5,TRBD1,CASSRTGTGENEQYF
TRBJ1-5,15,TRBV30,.,CAWKSGGSFNQPQHF
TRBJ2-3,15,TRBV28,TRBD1,CASSRRGRGTDTQYF
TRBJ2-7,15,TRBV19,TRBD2,CASSIATSGSYEQYF
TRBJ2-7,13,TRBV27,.,CASSANREGEQYF
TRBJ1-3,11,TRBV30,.,CAWSLGNTIYF
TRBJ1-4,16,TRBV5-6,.,CASSEQGKSTNEKLFF
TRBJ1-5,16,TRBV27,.,CASTRRGGVDNQPQHF
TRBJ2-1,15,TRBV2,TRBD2,CASSRLAGGTNEQFF
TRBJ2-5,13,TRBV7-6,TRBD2,CASSSGLAETQYF
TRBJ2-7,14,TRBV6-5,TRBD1,CASTRDRGQYEQYF
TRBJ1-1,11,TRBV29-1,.,CSGRMGAEAFF
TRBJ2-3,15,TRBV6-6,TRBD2,CASRPTSGSLDTQYF
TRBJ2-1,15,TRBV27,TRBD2,CASSSLAGFNNEQFF
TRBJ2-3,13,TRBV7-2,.,CASSWARTDTQYF
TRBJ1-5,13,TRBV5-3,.,CARSLAEPQPQHF
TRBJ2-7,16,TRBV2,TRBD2,CASFTSSGRTAYEQYF
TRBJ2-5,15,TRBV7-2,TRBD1,CASSFGDRDQETQYF
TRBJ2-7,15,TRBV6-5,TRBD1,CASSYSTGGPYEQYF
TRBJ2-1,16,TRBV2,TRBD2,CASSETSGSSYNEQFF
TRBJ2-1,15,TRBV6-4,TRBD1,CASSAGQGSYNEQFF
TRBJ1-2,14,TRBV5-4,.,CASSLEAEPSGYTF
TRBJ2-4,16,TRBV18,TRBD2,CASSQTSGIAKNIQYF
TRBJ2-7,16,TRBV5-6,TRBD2,CASSPSSGRGNYEQYF
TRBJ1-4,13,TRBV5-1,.,CASSFGASEKLFF
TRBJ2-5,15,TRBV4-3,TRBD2,CASSQDGEGEEAQYF
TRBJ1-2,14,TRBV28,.,CASSLGDTAYGYTF
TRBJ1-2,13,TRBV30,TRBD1,CAWSRGQGEFHTF
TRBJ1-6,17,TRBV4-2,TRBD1,CASSQTGTVTTNSPLHF
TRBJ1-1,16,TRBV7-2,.,CASSLVTVRQNTEAFF
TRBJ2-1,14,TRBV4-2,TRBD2,CASSQTSGDNEQFF
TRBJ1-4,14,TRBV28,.,CASISEGVDEKLFF
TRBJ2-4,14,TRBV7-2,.,CASSRGGSEDIQYF
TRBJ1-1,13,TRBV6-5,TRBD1,CASSYGGQGEAFF
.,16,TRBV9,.,CASSVAVGRFSYEQYF
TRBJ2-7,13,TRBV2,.,CASSGTDAYEQYF
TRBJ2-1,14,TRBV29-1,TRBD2,CSVGTSGSYNEQFF
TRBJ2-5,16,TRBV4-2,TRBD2,CASSQDATAGKETQYF
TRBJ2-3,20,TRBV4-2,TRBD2,CASSQEGGTSGWEGRGTQYF
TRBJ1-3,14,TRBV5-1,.,CASSLATGSDTIYF
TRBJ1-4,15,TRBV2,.,CASVREGPTNEKLFF
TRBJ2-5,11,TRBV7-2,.,CASSPFETQYF
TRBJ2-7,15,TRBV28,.,CASTPGSSLSYEQYF
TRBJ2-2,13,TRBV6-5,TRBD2,CASKGRDTGELFF
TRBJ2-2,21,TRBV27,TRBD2,CARIRGPPGLAGEVNTGELFF
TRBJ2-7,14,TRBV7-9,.,CASSLRFQSYEQYF